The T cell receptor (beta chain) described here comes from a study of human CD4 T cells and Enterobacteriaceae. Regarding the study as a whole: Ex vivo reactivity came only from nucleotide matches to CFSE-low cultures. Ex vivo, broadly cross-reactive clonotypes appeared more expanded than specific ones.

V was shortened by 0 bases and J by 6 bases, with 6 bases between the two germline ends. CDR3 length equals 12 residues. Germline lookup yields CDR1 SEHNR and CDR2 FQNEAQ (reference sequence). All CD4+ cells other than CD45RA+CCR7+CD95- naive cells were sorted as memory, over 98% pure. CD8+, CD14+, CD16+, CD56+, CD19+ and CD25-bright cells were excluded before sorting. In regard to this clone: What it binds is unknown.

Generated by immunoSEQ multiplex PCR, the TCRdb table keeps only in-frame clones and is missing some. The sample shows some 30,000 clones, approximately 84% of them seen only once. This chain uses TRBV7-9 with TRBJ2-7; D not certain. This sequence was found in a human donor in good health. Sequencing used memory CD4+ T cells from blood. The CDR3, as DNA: TGTGCCAGCAGCTTAGCCCCCGGCGAGCAGTACTTC. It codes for CASSLAPGEQYF.